This T cell receptor (beta chain) was sequenced in a study of human T cells and chemical hapten exposure. TCRdb recomputed calls from the RACE reads with MiXCR, one row per CDR3 protein. In the table there are 180,000 or so distinct CDR3 sequences, approximately 14% of which are singletons. Indicated time point: patch test 1, 2 weeks after DPC sensitization. Treatment specified: therapeutic diphenylcyclopropenone sensitization with weekly scalp DPC. The germline gives CDR1 MGHRA, CDR2 YSYEKL. Trimming removed 1 base from V and 8 bases from J, with 17 bases in between. This CDR3 is 15 amino acids long.

This chain connects TRBV4-1 to TRBJ1-2; D is perhaps TRBD1 (5 bases). The sequences come from whole blood, collected in connection with sensitization to the hapten diphenylcyclopropenone (DPC). The TCR originated in a woman younger than 45 with alopecia areata. Some clones in this sample may be carry-over from other donors' samples. Here the CDR3 DNA reads TGCGCCAGCAGCCAAGTAGCCAGGGAAACAGAAGGCTACACCTTC. Translated, it gives CASSQVARETEGYTF.